Each of the 10 T cell receptor beta chains below was sequenced from the same sample in a study of blood T cell repertoires in COVID-19. Sequenced by immunoSEQ multiplex PCR; TCRdb stores in-frame clones only, minus some. The sample includes around 190,000 clones, more than 75% of them seen just once. The sequencing sample was made of peripheral blood. The receptors were sampled from a human donor in a cohort sampled during active COVID-19.

V is TRBV4-3 and J is TRBJ2-1; possible D gene TRBD2, 5 bases. Trimming cost V 1 base and J 3 bases, with 10 bases left between them. The CDR3 has 15 amino acids. Germline CDR1 reads LGHNA; CDR2 reads YSLEER. This chain's CDR3 is CASSQGGSDYNEQFF. The CDR3 nucleotides are TGCGCCAGCAGCCAAGGAGGGTCAGACTACAATGAGCAGTTCTTC.

The chain is built from TRBV29-1 and TRBJ2-5, with 8 bases aligning to TRBD2. Trimming removed 1 base from V and 4 bases from J; junction bases left unmatched: 2. Looked up from germline, CDR1 is SQVTM and CDR2 is ANQGSEA. The CDR3 totals 13 residues. In DNA form, the CDR3 reads TGCAGCGTTGAAGGCGGGAGGAGAGAGACCCAGTACTTC. Protein product: CSVEGGRRETQYF.

This clone was seen more than once but under ten times. The chain recombines TRBV4-2 with TRBJ1-1, with TRBD1 as a possible D gene (6 bases). The CDR3 runs 15 residues. CDR1 LGHNA and CDR2 YNFKEQ come from the germline V gene. Trimming left V 3 bases short and J 2 bases short, with 13 bases between. The CDR3 DNA follows: TGTGCCAGCAGCCAGCCAGACAGGATAAACACTGAAGCTTTCTTT. Translated: CASSQPDRINTEAFF.

This chain connects TRBV3-1 (or the pseudogene TRBV3-2) to TRBJ2-7, with 9 bases aligning to TRBD1. Losses at the gene ends were 5 bases for V and 1 base for J; bases not matched to a gene: 12. The CDR3 has 17 amino acids. Germline lookup yields CDR1 LGHDT and CDR2 YNNKEL (reference sequence). The CDR3: CASSFTQTGGISYEQYF. CDR3 coding DNA: TGTGCCAGCAGCTTCACCCAGACAGGGGGGATTTCCTACGAGCAGTACTTC.

This chain joins TRBV9 and TRBJ2-2; 9 nucleotides match TRBD2. J gave up 3 bases and V 1 base, and 1 base lay outside the gene matches. This CDR3 is 15 amino acids long. In germline, CDR1 is SGDLS, CDR2 YYNGEE. The DNA for the CDR3 is TGTGCCAGCAGCGTAATAGCGGGGGACACCGGGGAGCTGTTTTTT. Residues: CASSVIAGDTGELFF.

The chain has TRBV5-4 and TRBJ2-7, with 9 bases that match TRBD2. Germline loops: CDR1 SGHNT, CDR2 YYREEE (reference sequence). CDR3 length equals 14 residues. J gave up 6 bases and V 4 bases, and 8 bases lay outside the gene matches. CDR3 sequence: CASSGGLARSEQYF. The CDR3, as DNA: TGTGCCAGCAGCGGGGGACTAGCCCGCTCCGAGCAGTACTTC.

The chain uses TRBV4-2 and TRBJ2-1, with a possible D match to TRBD2 (5 bases). CDR3 length equals 13 residues. Germline CDR1 reads LGHNA; CDR2 reads YNFKEQ. Trimming pared 0 bases from V and 9 bases from J, leaving 9 bases between. Here the CDR3 DNA reads TGTGCCAGCAGCCAAGAGGGAGCTTTTGAGCAGTTCTTC. Translating it yields CASSQEGAFEQFF.

The chain joins TRBV5-4 to TRBJ2-3, with D hard to call. The germline CDR1 and CDR2 sequences are SGHNT and YYREEE (reference sequence). The V gene lost 2 bases and the J gene lost 2 bases, with 9 bases spanning the gap. The CDR3 covers 14 residues. This CDR3 reads CASSFSQFTDTQYF. CDR3 coding DNA: TGTGCCAGCAGCTTTTCACAGTTCACAGATACGCAGTATTTT.

The V call is TRBV5-7, the J call TRBJ2-1; 10 nucleotides line up with TRBD2. TRBV5-7 is filed as an ORF, its function uncertain. With V trimmed by 2 bases and J by 14 bases, 10 bases remained unmatched. The CDR3 is 14 residues long. This CDR3 reads CASSLLSGGALKFF. Written as DNA, the CDR3 is TGTGCCAGCAGCTTACTAAGCGGGGGGGCCTTGAAGTTCTTC.

The gene calls are TRBV7-9 and TRBJ2-6; 9 bases fit TRBD1. Trimming at V came to 1 base and at J to 0 bases, leaving 1 base not matched to a gene. This CDR3 has 17 residues. Germline V gene data show CDR1 as SEHNR and CDR2 as FQNEAQ (reference sequence). The CDR3, as DNA: TGTGCCAGCAGCTTAGGGACAGGGGACTCTGGGGCCAACGTCCTGACTTTC. Translating it yields CASSLGTGDSGANVLTF.